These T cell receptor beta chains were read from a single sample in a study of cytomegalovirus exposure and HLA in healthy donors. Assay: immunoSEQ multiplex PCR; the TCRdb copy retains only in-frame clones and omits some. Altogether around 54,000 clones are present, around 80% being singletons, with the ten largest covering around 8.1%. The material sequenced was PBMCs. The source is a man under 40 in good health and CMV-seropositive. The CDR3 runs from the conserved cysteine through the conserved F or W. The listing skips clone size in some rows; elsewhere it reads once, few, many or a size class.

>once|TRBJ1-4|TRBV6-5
CASSYGGATNEKLFF
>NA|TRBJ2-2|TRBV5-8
CASSLQGRGTGELFF
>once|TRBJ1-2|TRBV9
CASSEGLADGYTF
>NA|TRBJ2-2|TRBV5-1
CASSFPGLQAGELFF
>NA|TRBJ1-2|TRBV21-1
CASSKVETRCNVYGYTF
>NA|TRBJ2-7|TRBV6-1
CASSWGRVHEQYF
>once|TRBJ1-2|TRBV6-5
CASSLTTDYGYTF
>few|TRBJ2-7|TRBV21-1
CASSKPALAAGYEQYF
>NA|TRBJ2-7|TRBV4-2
CASSQGRLGYEQYF
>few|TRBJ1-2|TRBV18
CASSPPDGQRRGYGYTF
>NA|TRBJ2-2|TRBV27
CASRRDRDGGGELFF
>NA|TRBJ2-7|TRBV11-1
CASSLGGGAYEQYF
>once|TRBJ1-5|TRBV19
CASSTTGSGQPQHF
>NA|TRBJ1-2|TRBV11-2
CASSYYGQGLYGYTF
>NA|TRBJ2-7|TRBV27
CASSLSYRAPYEQYF
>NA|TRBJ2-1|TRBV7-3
CASSETGDGYNEQFF
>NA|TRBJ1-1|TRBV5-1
CASSPLTGTEAFF
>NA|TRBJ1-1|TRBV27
CASSSIRGPNTEAFF
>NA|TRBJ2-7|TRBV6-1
CASSEEPRTYEQYF
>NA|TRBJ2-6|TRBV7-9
CASSSGQGGSGANVLTF
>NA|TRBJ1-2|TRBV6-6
CASSGGDFGYTF
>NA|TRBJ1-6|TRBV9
CASRGNEGVKSPLHF
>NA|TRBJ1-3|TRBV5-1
CASSLGGMPFTGKERNTIYF
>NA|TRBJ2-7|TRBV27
CASSLGGSGLQSYEQYF
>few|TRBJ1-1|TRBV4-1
CASSQGTDMNTEAFF
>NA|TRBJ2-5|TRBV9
CASARGGMSETQYF
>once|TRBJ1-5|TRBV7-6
CASSLGTAGMSNQPQHF
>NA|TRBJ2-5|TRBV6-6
CASSYGQRETQYF
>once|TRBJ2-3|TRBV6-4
CASSEAGTDTQYF
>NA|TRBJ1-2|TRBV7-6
CASSATGQPLAYGYTF
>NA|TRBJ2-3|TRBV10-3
CAITGRGGNTDTQYF
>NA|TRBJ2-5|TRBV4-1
CASSQTRRETQYF
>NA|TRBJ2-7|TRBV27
CASNRGGAHEQYF
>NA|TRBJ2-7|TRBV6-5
CASSLSGTSYEQYF
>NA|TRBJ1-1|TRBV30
CAWSVGSKGVRAFF
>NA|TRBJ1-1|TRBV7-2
CASSLNRAMNTEAFF
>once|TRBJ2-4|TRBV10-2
CATFTPTSGKNIQYF